This is a list of T cell receptor beta chains from one sample in a study of T-cell memory formation after mild COVID-19. MiXCR, applied by TCRdb to the 5' RACE reads, yields one record per CDR3 protein. Counted here are about 340,000 distinct CDR3 sequences, 20% to 25% occurring once; the ten biggest clones make up around 13%. The sequencing sample was made of PBMCs or a T cell subset sorted from them (not recorded which). The receptor source for this set is an adult woman who had mild COVID-19 (a few samples of this study predate the infection). Cell type and time point are not known. CDR3s include the opening cysteine and the closing phenylalanine or tryptophan. Each record gives: D gene, V gene, J gene, clone size, CDR3 protein, CDR3 DNA. A D gene is named only where the DNA matches it firmly. Part of the rows lack a size; the others show once, few, many or a class for expanded clones.

D: -; V: TRBV6-5; J: TRBJ1-2; size: -; CDR3: CASSYSGGRGVYGYTF; DNA: TGTGCCAGCAGTTACTCCGGAGGCAGGGGAGTCTATGGCTACACCTTC
D: TRBD1; V: TRBV24-1; J: TRBJ2-1; size: -; CDR3: CATSDPPGQGAHNEQFF; DNA: TGTGCCACCAGTGATCCGCCGGGACAGGGGGCCCACAATGAGCAGTTCTTC
D: -; V: TRBV7-3; J: TRBJ2-5; size: -; CDR3: CASTRLETQYF; DNA: TGTGCCAGCACCCGACTGGAGACCCAGTACTTC
D: TRBD2; V: TRBV9; J: TRBJ2-3; size: -; CDR3: CASRPTSGGHTDTQYF; DNA: TGTGCCAGCAGACCTACTAGCGGGGGGCACACAGATACGCAGTATTTT
D: TRBD2; V: TRBV5-6; J: TRBJ2-7; size: few; CDR3: CATPGREESSYEQYF; DNA: TGTGCCACCCCCGGGAGGGAGGAGAGCTCCTACGAGCAGTACTTC
D: -; V: TRBV9; J: TRBJ1-2; size: -; CDR3: CASSTYLSLSYTF; DNA: TGTGCCAGCAGCACTTATCTCAGCCTGAGCTACACCTTC
D: -; V: TRBV28; J: TRBJ2-5; size: -; CDR3: CASSASLQGSEGTQYF; DNA: TGTGCCAGCAGTGCGAGTCTACAGGGTTCTGAGGGGACCCAGTACTTC
D: -; V: TRBV5-1; J: TRBJ2-3; size: few; CDR3: CASSVSGEVSDTQYF; DNA: TGCGCCAGCAGCGTGTCGGGGGAGGTTTCAGATACGCAGTATTTT
D: TRBD1; V: TRBV29-1; J: TRBJ1-2; size: few; CDR3: CSAQSTGGSVYGYTF; DNA: TGCAGCGCCCAGTCGACAGGGGGCTCTGTCTATGGCTACACCTTC
D: -; V: TRBV9; J: TRBJ2-3; size: few; CDR3: CASTPVPTDTQYF; DNA: TGTGCCAGCACGCCGGTCCCCACAGATACGCAGTATTTT
D: -; V: TRBV5-1; J: TRBJ1-1; size: few; CDR3: CASSLDGGINTEAFF; DNA: TGCGCCAGCAGCTTGGACGGGGGGATCAACACTGAAGCTTTCTTT
D: -; V: TRBV7-9; J: TRBJ2-7; size: -; CDR3: CASSLAGAAYEQYF; DNA: TGTGCCAGCAGCTTAGCGGGGGCAGCATACGAGCAGTACTTC
D: TRBD2; V: TRBV6-1; J: TRBJ2-5; size: few; CDR3: CASRGTSGGIKTQYF; DNA: TGTGCCAGCAGGGGGACTAGCGGGGGGATCAAGACCCAGTACTTC
D: -; V: TRBV6-1; J: TRBJ2-2; size: -; CDR3: CASSGGAEGGELFF; DNA: TGTGCCAGCAGTGGGGGGGCCGAGGGCGGGGAGCTGTTTTTT
D: TRBD1; V: TRBV6-5; J: TRBJ1-1; size: -; CDR3: CASSYDRGLNTEAFF; DNA: TGTGCCAGCAGTTACGACAGGGGCCTGAACACTGAAGCTTTCTTT
D: -; V: TRBV20-1; J: TRBJ2-3; size: -; CDR3: CSARGNDLTDTQYF; DNA: TGCAGTGCTAGAGGGAACGATCTCACAGATACGCAGTATTTT
D: TRBD2; V: TRBV3-1; J: TRBJ2-1; size: -; CDR3: CASSHPGTSPEQFF; DNA: TGTGCCAGCAGCCACCCCGGGACTAGCCCTGAGCAGTTCTTC
D: -; V: TRBV3-1; J: TRBJ2-5; size: few; CDR3: CASSQWDSEETQYF; DNA: TGTGCCAGCAGCCAGTGGGACTCCGAAGAGACCCAGTACTTC
D: TRBD2; V: TRBV7-9; J: TRBJ2-1; size: -; CDR3: CASSRRPLAGYNEQFF; DNA: TGTGCCAGCAGCCGGAGGCCATTAGCGGGATACAATGAGCAGTTCTTC
D: TRBD2; V: TRBV19; J: TRBJ2-1; size: -; CDR3: CASSQDRMAGGAKANEQFF; DNA: TGTGCCAGTAGTCAGGACAGAATGGCGGGGGGGGCAAAGGCCAATGAGCAGTTCTTC
D: -; V: TRBV7-9; J: TRBJ2-1; size: -; CDR3: CASSLEGGERYNEQFF; DNA: TGTGCCAGCAGCTTAGAGGGGGGGGAGAGGTACAATGAGCAGTTCTTC
D: -; V: TRBV24-1; J: TRBJ1-1; size: few; CDR3: CATSDSRAGVNTEAFF; DNA: TGTGCCACCAGTGATAGTCGGGCCGGGGTGAACACTGAAGCTTTCTTT
D: TRBD1; V: TRBV12-3/TRBV12-4; J: TRBJ1-1; size: few; CDR3: CASRTLRGTGNTEAFF; DNA: TGTGCCAGCAGGACTCTCAGGGGGACAGGGAACACTGAAGCTTTCTTT
D: -; V: TRBV20-1; J: TRBJ2-1; size: few; CDR3: CSARWGSSYNEQFF; DNA: TGCAGTGCTAGATGGGGGAGCTCCTACAATGAGCAGTTCTTC
D: -; V: TRBV3-1; J: TRBJ2-5; size: few; CDR3: CASSQEVYSKVKETQYF; DNA: TGTGCCAGCAGCCAAGAAGTCTACAGTAAGGTGAAAGAGACCCAGTACTTC
D: -; V: TRBV7-2; J: TRBJ2-3; size: -; CDR3: CASSARVGPGADTQYF; DNA: TGTGCCAGCAGCGCTCGGGTAGGACCGGGTGCAGATACGCAGTATTTT
D: TRBD1; V: TRBV5-1; J: TRBJ2-3; size: few; CDR3: CASRTKDRESTDTQYF; DNA: TGCGCCAGCAGAACCAAGGACAGGGAGAGCACAGATACGCAGTATTTT
D: -; V: TRBV15; J: TRBJ2-1; size: -; CDR3: CATSISGQAYNEQFF; DNA: TGTGCCACCAGCATAAGCGGGCAGGCTTACAATGAGCAGTTCTTC
D: -; V: TRBV3-1; J: TRBJ2-5; size: once; CDR3: CASSRSLAEPQETQYF; DNA: TGTGCCAGCAGCCGCTCCTTAGCGGAGCCTCAAGAGACCCAGTACTTC
D: -; V: TRBV7-9; J: TRBJ2-7; size: few; CDR3: CASSFVSGVDEQYF; DNA: TGTGCCAGCAGCTTCGTTAGTGGAGTCGACGAGCAGTACTTC
D: -; V: TRBV7-9; J: TRBJ1-6; size: -; CDR3: CASSTYDRDSPLHF; DNA: TGTGCCAGCAGCACCTACGACAGAGACTCACCCCTCCACTTT
D: -; V: TRBV20-1; J: TRBJ1-2; size: few; CDR3: CGVPGGSMIYGYTF; DNA: TGCGGTGTACCGGGGGGGAGCATGATCTATGGCTACACCTTC
D: -; V: TRBV12-3/TRBV12-4; J: TRBJ1-5; size: -; CDR3: CASTYVGFDQPQHF; DNA: TGTGCCAGCACCTACGTGGGCTTTGACCAGCCCCAGCATTTT
D: -; V: TRBV12-3/TRBV12-4; J: TRBJ1-2; size: few; CDR3: CASRSTANYGYTF; DNA: TGTGCCAGCAGGTCGACAGCGAACTATGGCTACACCTTC
D: -; V: TRBV15; J: TRBJ2-7; size: few; CDR3: CATRGTPGDEQYF; DNA: TGTGCCACCCGGGGAACCCCTGGGGACGAGCAGTACTTC
D: -; V: TRBV9; J: TRBJ2-1; size: -; CDR3: CASSVEGRTYYNEQFF; DNA: TGTGCCAGCAGCGTAGAAGGCAGGACCTACTACAATGAGCAGTTCTTC
D: -; V: TRBV7-9; J: TRBJ2-2; size: few; CDR3: CASTGSGPGELFF; DNA: TGTGCCAGCACTGGTAGCGGTCCCGGGGAGCTGTTTTTT
D: -; V: TRBV29-1; J: TRBJ2-7; size: few; CDR3: CSASPSTYEQYF; DNA: TGCAGCGCATCTCCAAGTACCTACGAGCAGTACTTC
D: TRBD1; V: TRBV19; J: TRBJ1-1; size: -; CDR3: CASNIRTGILSTEAFF; DNA: TGTGCCAGTAATATCAGGACAGGGATTTTGAGTACTGAAGCTTTCTTT
D: TRBD1; V: TRBV27; J: TRBJ1-2; size: -; CDR3: CASSYDRGYGYTF; DNA: TGTGCCAGCAGTTACGACAGGGGGTATGGCTACACCTTC
D: -; V: TRBV27; J: TRBJ1-2; size: -; CDR3: CASSFLGAANYGYTF; DNA: TGTGCCAGCAGTTTTCTGGGGGCCGCTAACTATGGCTACACCTTC
D: -; V: TRBV12-3/TRBV12-4; J: TRBJ2-7; size: -; CDR3: CASSLTPLYEQYF; DNA: TGTGCCAGCAGTTTAACCCCCCTCTACGAGCAGTACTTC
D: TRBD2; V: TRBV12-3/TRBV12-4; J: TRBJ2-2; size: -; CDR3: CASTLSGGGTGELFF; DNA: TGTGCCAGCACCTTGAGCGGGGGGGGTACCGGGGAGCTGTTTTTT
D: TRBD2; V: TRBV12-5; J: TRBJ2-4; size: few; CDR3: CASGLENGRDYTFQYF; DNA: TGTGCTAGTGGTTTGGAAAATGGCCGGGACTATACCTTTCAGTACTTC
D: -; V: TRBV4-1; J: TRBJ2-7; size: -; CDR3: CASSQDNLAWQYF; DNA: TGCGCCAGCAGCCAAGATAATCTGGCGTGGCAGTACTTC
D: TRBD2; V: TRBV20-1; J: TRBJ2-7; size: -; CDR3: CSAANRLAGSYEQYF; DNA: TGCAGTGCCGCCAATAGACTAGCGGGGAGCTACGAGCAGTACTTC
D: -; V: TRBV6-5; J: TRBJ2-1; size: many; CDR3: CASSYSGGSSYNEQFF; DNA: TGTGCCAGCAGTTACTCAGGGGGGAGCTCCTACAATGAGCAGTTCTTC